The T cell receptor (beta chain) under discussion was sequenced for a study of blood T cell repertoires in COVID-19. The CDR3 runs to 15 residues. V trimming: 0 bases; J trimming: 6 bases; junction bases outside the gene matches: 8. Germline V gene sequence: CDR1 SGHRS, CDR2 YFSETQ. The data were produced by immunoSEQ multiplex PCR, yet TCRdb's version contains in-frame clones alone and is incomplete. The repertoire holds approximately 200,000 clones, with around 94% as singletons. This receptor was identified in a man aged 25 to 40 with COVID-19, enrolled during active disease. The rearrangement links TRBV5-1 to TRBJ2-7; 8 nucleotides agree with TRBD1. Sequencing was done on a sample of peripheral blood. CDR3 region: CASSLGAGGGFEQYF. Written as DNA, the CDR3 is TGCGCCAGCAGCTTGGGGGCAGGGGGCGGGTTCGAGCAGTACTTC.